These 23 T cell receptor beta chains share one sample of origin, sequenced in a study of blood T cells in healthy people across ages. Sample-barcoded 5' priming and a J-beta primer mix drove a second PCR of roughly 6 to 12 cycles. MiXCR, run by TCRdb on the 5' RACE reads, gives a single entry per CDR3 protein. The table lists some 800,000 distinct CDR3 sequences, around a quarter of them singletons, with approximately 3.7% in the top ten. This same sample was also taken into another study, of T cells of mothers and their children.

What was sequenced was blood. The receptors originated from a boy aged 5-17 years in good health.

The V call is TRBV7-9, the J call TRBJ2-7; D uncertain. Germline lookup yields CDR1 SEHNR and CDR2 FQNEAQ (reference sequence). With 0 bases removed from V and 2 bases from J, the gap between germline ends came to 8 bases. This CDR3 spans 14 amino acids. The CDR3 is CASSLAGTPYEQYF. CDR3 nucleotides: TGTGCCAGCAGCTTAGCGGGAACCCCCTACGAGCAGTACTTC. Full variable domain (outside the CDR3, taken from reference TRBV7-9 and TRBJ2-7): DTGVSQNPRHKITKRGQNVTFRCDPISEHNRLYWYRQTLGQGPEFLTYFQNEAQLEKSRLLSDRFSAERPKGSFSTLEIQRTEQGDSAMYLCASSLAGTPYEQYFGPGTRLTVT.

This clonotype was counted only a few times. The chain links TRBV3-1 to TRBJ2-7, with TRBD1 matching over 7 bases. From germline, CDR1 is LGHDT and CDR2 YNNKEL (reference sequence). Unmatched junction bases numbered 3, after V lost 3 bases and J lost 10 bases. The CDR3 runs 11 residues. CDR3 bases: TGTGCCAGCAGCCAGACAGGGCTTCAGTACTTC. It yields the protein CASSQTGLQYF.

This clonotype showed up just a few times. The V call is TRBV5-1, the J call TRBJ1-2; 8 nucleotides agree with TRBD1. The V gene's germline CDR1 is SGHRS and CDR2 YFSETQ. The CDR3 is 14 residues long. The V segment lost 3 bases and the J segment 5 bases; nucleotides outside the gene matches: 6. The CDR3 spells CASSSTRTGYGYTF. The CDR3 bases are TGCGCCAGCAGCTCCACACGGACAGGGTATGGCTACACCTTC.

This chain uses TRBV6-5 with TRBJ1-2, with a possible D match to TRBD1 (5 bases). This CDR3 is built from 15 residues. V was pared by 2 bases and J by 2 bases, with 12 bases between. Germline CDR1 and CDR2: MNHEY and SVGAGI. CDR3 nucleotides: TGTGCCAGCAGTTACGGGGACGGAATGAACTATGGCTACACCTTC. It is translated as CASSYGDGMNYGYTF.

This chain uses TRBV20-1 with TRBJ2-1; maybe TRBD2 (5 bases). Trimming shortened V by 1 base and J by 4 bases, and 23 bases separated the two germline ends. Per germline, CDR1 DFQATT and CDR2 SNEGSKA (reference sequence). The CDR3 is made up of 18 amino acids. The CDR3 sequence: CSARGTGVAGPSYNEQFF. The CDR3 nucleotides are TGCAGTGCTAGAGGCACCGGGGTAGCCGGGCCATCGTACAATGAGCAGTTCTTC.

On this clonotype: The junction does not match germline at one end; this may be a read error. The CDR3 here is CTSSLGGVSYGYTF. The CDR3 bases are TGTACCAGCAGCTTGGGAGGGGTGTCCTATGGCTACACCTTC. V and J are TRBV7-9 and TRBJ1-2; perhaps TRBD1 as D (5 bases). CDR1 is SEHNR and CDR2 is FQNEAQ in the germline V gene (reference sequence). The CDR3 length is 14 residues.

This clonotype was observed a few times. The CDR3 sequence is CASSVEQETTDTQYF. CDR3 nucleotide sequence: TGTGCCAGCAGCGTAGAACAGGAGACCACAGATACGCAGTATTTT. This chain connects TRBV9 to TRBJ2-3, with D perhaps matching TRBD1 (5 bases). The CDR3 totals 15 residues. V was pared by 0 bases and J by 2 bases, with 10 bases between. The germline gives CDR1 SGDLS, CDR2 YYNGEE.

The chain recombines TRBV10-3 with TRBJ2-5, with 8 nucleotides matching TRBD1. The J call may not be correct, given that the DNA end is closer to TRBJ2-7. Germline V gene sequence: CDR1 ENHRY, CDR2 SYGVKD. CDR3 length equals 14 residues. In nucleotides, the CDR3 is TGTGCCATCAGGAGGACAGGGAGCTTCTACGAGCAGTACTTC. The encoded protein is CAIRRTGSFYEQYF.

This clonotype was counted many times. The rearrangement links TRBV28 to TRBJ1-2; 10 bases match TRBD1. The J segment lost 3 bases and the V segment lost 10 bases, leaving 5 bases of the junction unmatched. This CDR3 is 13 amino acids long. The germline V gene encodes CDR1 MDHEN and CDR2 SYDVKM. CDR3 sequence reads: CATRTGGYYGYTF. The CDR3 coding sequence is TGTGCCACTAGGACAGGGGGGTACTATGGCTACACCTTC.

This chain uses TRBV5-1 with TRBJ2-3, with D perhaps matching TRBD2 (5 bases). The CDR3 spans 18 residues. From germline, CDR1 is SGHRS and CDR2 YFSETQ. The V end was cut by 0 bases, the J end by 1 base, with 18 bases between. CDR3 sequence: CASSLASGSTIGTDTQYF. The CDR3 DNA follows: TGCGCCAGCAGCTTGGCCTCGGGTTCGACTATCGGCACAGATACGCAGTATTTT. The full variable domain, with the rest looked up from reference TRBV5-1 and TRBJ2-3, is KAGVTQTPRYLIKTRGQQVTLSCSPISGHRSVSWYQQTPGQGLQFLFEYFSETQRNKGNFPGRFSGRQFSNSRSEMNVSTLELGDSALYLCASSLASGSTIGTDTQYFGPGTRLTVL.

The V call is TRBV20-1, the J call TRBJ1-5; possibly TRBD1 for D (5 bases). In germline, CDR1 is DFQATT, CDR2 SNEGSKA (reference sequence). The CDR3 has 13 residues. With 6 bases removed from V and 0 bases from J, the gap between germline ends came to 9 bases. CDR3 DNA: TGCAGTGCCCAGGGTTATAGCAATCAGCCCCAGCATTTT. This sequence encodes CSAQGYSNQPQHF.

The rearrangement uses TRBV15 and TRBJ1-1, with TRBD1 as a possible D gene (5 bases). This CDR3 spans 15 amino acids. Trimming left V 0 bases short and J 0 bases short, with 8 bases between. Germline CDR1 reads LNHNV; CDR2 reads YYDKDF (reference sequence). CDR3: CATSRDIGVNTEAFF. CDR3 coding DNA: TGTGCCACCAGCAGAGATATAGGGGTGAACACTGAAGCTTTCTTT.

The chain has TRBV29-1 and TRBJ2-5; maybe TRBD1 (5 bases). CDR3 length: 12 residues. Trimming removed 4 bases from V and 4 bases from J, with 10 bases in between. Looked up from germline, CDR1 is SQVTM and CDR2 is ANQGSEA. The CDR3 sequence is CSVAGLPETQYF. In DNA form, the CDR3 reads TGCAGCGTTGCAGGGCTGCCAGAGACCCAGTACTTC. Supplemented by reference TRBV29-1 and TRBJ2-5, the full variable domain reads SAVISQKPSRDICQRGTSLTIQCQVDSQVTMMFWYRQQPGQSLTLIATANQGSEATYESGFVIDKFPISRPNLTFSTLTVSNMSPEDSSIYLCSVAGLPETQYFGPGTRLLVL.

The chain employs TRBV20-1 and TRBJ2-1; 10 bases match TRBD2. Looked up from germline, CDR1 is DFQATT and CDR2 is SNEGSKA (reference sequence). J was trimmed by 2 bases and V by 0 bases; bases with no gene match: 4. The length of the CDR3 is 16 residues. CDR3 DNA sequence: TGCAGTGCTAGAGATTGGAGCGGGAGGGCCTACAATGAGCAGTTCTTC. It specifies CSARDWSGRAYNEQFF.

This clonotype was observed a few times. In DNA, the CDR3 is TGCAGCGCCGAAGCGGGGAGCACAGATACGCAGTATTTT. Translation: CSAEAGSTDTQYF. J is TRBJ2-3 and V is TRBV29-1; 7 bases line up with TRBD2. Germline CDR1 reads SQVTM; CDR2 reads ANQGSEA. The CDR3 totals 13 residues. Germline trimming cut 7 bases from V and 0 bases from J; bases unmatched to any gene: 4.

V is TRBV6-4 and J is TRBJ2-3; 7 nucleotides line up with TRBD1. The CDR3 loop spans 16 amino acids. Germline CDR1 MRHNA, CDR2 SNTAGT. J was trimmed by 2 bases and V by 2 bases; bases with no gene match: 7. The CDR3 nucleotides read TGTGCCAGCAGTGACGAGGGACAGATGAACACAGATACGCAGTATTTT. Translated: CASSDEGQMNTDTQYF.

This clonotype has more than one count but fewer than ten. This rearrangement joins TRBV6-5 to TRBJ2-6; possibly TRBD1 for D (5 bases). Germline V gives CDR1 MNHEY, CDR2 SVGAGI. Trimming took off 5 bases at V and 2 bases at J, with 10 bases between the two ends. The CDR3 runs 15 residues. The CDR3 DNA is TGTGCCAGCAGTCCCCAGGGAACTGGGGCCAACGTCCTGACTTTC. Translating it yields CASSPQGTGANVLTF.

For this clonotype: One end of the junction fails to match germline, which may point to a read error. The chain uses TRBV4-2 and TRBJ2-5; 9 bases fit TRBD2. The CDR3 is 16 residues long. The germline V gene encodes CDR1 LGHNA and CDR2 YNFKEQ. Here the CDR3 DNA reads TGTGCCAGCAGCCAATCGACCGCTAGCGGGAAAGAAACCCAGTACTTC. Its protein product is CASSQSTASGKETQYF.

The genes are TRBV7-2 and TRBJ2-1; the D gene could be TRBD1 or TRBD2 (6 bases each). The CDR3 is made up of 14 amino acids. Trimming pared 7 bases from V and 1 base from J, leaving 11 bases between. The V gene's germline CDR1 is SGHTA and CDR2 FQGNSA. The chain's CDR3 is CASTIGGSYNEQFF. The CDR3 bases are TGTGCCAGCACCATAGGGGGGTCCTACAATGAGCAGTTCTTC.

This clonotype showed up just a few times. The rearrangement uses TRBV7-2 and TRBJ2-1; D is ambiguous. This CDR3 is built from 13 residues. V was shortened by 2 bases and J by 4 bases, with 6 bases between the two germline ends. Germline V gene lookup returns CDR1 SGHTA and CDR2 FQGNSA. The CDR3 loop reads CASSLMGYNEQFF. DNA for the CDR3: TGTGCCAGCAGCTTAATGGGGTACAATGAGCAGTTCTTC.

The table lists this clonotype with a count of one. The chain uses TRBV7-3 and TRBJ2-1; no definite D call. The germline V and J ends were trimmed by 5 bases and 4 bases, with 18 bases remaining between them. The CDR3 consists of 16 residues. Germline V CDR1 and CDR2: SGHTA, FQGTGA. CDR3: CASSPNSRIYYNEQFF. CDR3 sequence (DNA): TGTGCCAGCAGCCCAAATTCCCGGATTTATTACAATGAGCAGTTCTTC.

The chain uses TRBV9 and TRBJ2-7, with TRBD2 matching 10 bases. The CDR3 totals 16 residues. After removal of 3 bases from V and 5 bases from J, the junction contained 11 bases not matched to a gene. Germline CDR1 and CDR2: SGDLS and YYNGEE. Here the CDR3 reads CASSAETSGWPNEQYF. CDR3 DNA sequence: TGTGCCAGCAGCGCCGAGACTAGCGGGTGGCCCAACGAGCAGTACTTC.

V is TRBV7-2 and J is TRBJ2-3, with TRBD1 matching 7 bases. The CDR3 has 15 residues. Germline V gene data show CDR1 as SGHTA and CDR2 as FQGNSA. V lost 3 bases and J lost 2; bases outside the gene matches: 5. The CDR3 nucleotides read TGTGCCAGCAGCTTCCGGGACAGAGTCACAGATACGCAGTATTTT. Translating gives CASSFRDRVTDTQYF.